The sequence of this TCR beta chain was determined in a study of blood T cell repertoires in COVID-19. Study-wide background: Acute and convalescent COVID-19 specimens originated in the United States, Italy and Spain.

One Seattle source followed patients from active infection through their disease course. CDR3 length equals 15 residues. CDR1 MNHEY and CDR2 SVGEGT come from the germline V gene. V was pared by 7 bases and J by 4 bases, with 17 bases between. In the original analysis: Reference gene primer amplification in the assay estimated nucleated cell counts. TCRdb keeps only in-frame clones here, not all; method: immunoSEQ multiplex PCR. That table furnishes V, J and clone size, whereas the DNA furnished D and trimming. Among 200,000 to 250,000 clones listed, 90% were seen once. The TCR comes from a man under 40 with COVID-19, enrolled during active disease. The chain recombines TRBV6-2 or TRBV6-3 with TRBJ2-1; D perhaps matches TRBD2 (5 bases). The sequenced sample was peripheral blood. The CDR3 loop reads CASIPRERRYNEQFF. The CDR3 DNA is TGTGCCAGCATCCCCCGTGAGCGGAGATACAATGAGCAGTTCTTC.